This T cell receptor (beta chain) was recorded in a study of blood T cell repertoires in COVID-19. The V gene end was trimmed by 4 bases and the J gene end by 3 bases; junction bases not matched to a gene: 7. The CDR3 length is 17 residues. Germline-derived CDR1 and CDR2 are KGHSH and LQKENI. In the authors' workflow: Scientists estimated how many nucleated cells there were by amplifying reference gene primers. Libraries were prepared by immunoSEQ multiplex PCR; TCRdb keeps only in-frame clonotypes and omits some of them. Clone size and V and J calls were adopted from that table, with D and trimming inferred from the DNA. The sample records more than 200,000 clones, roughly 86% being singletons.

Sample: peripheral blood. This sequence originates from a woman aged 60-70 years with COVID-19, enrolled during active disease. The rearrangement links TRBV18 to TRBJ2-3, with TRBD2 matching 13 bases. Written as DNA, the CDR3 is TGTGCCAGCTCACGTCGGACTAGCGGGAGATTGACAGATACGCAGTATTTT. Protein sequence: CASSRRTSGRLTDTQYF.